This T cell receptor (beta chain) is drawn from a study of T cell repertoires in cytomegalovirus infection. In its sample, this clonotype was seen many times. The CDR3 contains 15 residues. The V and J ends lost 2 bases and 8 bases, in that order; junction bases with no gene match: 7. Per the germline V gene, CDR1 is MNHEY and CDR2 is SVGEGT. TCRdb re-derived calls from the reads in MiXCR, one entry per CDR3 protein. The sample records around 210,000 distinct CDR3 sequences, 6% to 8% being singletons. This rearrangement joins TRBV6-2 or TRBV6-3 to TRBJ2-1; 9 nucleotides agree with TRBD2. Sequences were obtained from PBMCs. This receptor was identified in a human donor in good health (CMV status not recorded). Some clones in this sample may be carry-over from other donors' samples. The CDR3 nucleotides read TGTGCCAGCAGTTACATCCTAGCGGGGATAGATGAGCAGTTCTTC. It specifies CASSYILAGIDEQFF.